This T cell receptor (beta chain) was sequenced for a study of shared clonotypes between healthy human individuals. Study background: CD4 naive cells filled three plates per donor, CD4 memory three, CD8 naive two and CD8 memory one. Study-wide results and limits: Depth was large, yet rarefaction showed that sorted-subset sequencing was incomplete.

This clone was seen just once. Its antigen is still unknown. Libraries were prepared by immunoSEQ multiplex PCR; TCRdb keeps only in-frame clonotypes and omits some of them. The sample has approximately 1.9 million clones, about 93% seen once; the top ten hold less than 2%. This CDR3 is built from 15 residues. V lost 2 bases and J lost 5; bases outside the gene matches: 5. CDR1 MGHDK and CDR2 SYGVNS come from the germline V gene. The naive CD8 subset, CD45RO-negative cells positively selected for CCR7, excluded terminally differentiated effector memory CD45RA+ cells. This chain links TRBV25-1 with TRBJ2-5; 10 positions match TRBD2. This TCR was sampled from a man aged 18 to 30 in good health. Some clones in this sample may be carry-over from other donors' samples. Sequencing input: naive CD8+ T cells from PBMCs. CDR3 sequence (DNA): TGTGCCAGCAGTGAAAAGCGGGAGGGCCGGGAGACCCAGTACTTC. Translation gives CASSEKREGRETQYF.